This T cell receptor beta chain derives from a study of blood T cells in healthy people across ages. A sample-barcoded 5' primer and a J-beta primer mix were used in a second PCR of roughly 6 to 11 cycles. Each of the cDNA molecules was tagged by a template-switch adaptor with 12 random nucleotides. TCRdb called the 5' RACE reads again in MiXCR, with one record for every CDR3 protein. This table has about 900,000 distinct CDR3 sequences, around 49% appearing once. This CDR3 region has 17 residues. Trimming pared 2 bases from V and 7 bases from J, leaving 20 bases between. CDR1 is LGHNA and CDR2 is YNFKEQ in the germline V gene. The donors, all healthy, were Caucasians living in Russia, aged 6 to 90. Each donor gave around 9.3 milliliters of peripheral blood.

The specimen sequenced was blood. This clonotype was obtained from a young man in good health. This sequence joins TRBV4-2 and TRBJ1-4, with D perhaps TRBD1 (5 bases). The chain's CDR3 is CASSQRGRAPVGEKLFF. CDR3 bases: TGTGCCAGCAGCCAACGGGGACGGGCTCCTGTGGGTGAAAAACTGTTTTTT.